This T cell receptor beta chain was retrieved from a study of blood T cell repertoires in COVID-19. Whole-study context: PBMCs, B-cell-depleted T cells, or T cells were the source of the cDNA or gDNA that made up the material.

V trimming: 5 bases; J trimming: 4 bases; junction bases outside the gene matches: 11. This CDR3 spans 16 amino acids. The germline V gene has CDR1 LNHDA and CDR2 SQIVND (reference sequence). Some clones are missing from TCRdb's copy, which holds only in-frame ones; the method was immunoSEQ multiplex PCR. The table has about 70,000 clones, about four fifths seen once. This clonotype originated in a woman between 65 and 79 years old with acute or convalescent COVID-19. The rearrangement joins TRBV19 to TRBJ1-2, with 9 bases identical to TRBD1. The sequencing sample was made of peripheral blood. The CDR3 is CASSLTGGRSSYGYTF. In nucleotides, the CDR3 is TGTGCCAGTAGTCTTACAGGGGGCAGGTCCTCCTATGGCTACACCTTC.